A selection of T cell receptor beta chains follows, all from one sample in a study of PD-L1 blockade in urothelial cancer. Profiled with immunoSEQ multiplex PCR; TCRdb holds only in-frame clones, not every one. The data contain more than 90,000 clones, around 87% of them singletons. Sequenced material: PBMCs, taken around atezolizumab (anti-PD-L1) treatment. The source is a man in his fifties or sixties with urothelial cancer. CDR3s include the opening cysteine and the closing phenylalanine or tryptophan. The order of the fields is D gene, V gene, clone size, J gene, CDR3 DNA, CDR3 protein. The D gene is left open where the match is weak. Only some rows state a clone size, as once, few, many or a class for expanded clones.

D: NA; V: TRBV28; size: NA; J: TRBJ2-7; DNA: TGTGCCAGCAGTCTGAGGACAGCCTACTACGAGCAGTACTTC; CDR3: CASSLRTAYYEQYF
D: TRBD1; V: TRBV5-4; size: NA; J: TRBJ2-5; DNA: TGTGCCAGCAGCTGGGACAGGCGGGAGACCCAGTACTTC; CDR3: CASSWDRRETQYF
D: NA; V: TRBV27; size: NA; J: TRBJ1-1; DNA: TGTGCCAGCAGAGTCCAAGGGGGTTACACTGAAGCTTTCTTT; CDR3: CASRVQGGYTEAFF
D: NA; V: TRBV7-2; size: NA; J: TRBJ2-1; DNA: TGTGCCAGCAGCTTAGTCCTAGCAAGTGAGCAGTTCTTC; CDR3: CASSLVLASEQFF
D: TRBD2; V: TRBV2; size: NA; J: TRBJ2-7; DNA: TGTGCCAGCAGTGAAAGGGAGCGGGGGGACTACGAGCAGTACTTC; CDR3: CASSERERGDYEQYF
D: NA; V: TRBV7-2; size: NA; J: TRBJ2-1; DNA: TGTGCCAGCAGCTTAGCGCCGTCGTCAGGGAATGAGCAGTTCTTC; CDR3: CASSLAPSSGNEQFF
D: NA; V: TRBV6-4; size: NA; J: TRBJ2-7; DNA: TGTGCCAGCAGTGACCCTAGTTGGCGCCACGAGCAGTACTTC; CDR3: CASSDPSWRHEQYF
D: TRBD1; V: TRBV7-9; size: NA; J: TRBJ1-5; DNA: TGTGCCAGCAGCTCACAGGGGGCAGGCAATCAGCCCCAGCATTTT; CDR3: CASSSQGAGNQPQHF
D: TRBD1; V: TRBV5-6; size: NA; J: TRBJ2-3; DNA: TGTGCCAGCAGCTTGCTCGGACAGGGCGGCACAGATACGCAGTATTTT; CDR3: CASSLLGQGGTDTQYF
D: NA; V: TRBV6-5; size: NA; J: TRBJ2-6; DNA: TGTGCCAGCAGTTACTCTAGCGGCCCTGGGGCCAACGTCCTGACTTTC; CDR3: CASSYSSGPGANVLTF
D: TRBD1; V: TRBV2; size: NA; J: TRBJ2-1; DNA: TGTGCCAGCAAGTCAGGGGGCAATGAGCAGTTCTTC; CDR3: CASKSGGNEQFF
D: NA; V: TRBV11-2; size: few; J: TRBJ2-7; DNA: TGTGCCAGCAGCCCCTACGGGGGTCTCTACGAGCAGTACTTC; CDR3: CASSPYGGLYEQYF
D: TRBD2; V: TRBV27; size: once; J: TRBJ2-3; DNA: TGTGCCAGCAGTTTAATTGGACTAGCGGGAGTGAAAAATACGCAGTATTTT; CDR3: CASSLIGLAGVKNTQYF
D: TRBD1; V: TRBV7-2; size: NA; J: TRBJ2-5; DNA: TGTGCCAGCAGCTACGACAGGGGGGCAATAGAGACCCAGTACTTC; CDR3: CASSYDRGAIETQYF
D: TRBD1; V: TRBV11-3; size: NA; J: TRBJ2-7; DNA: TGTGCCAGCGGCCGACAGGGAGAAGGCGACTACGAGCAGTACTTC; CDR3: CASGRQGEGDYEQYF
D: NA; V: TRBV9; size: once; J: TRBJ2-7; DNA: TGTGCCAGCAGCGTAGGGATAGGTAGGGAGTCCTACGAGCAGTACTTC; CDR3: CASSVGIGRESYEQYF
D: TRBD1; V: TRBV19; size: NA; J: TRBJ2-7; DNA: TGTGCCAGTAGTAGGACCGGGACAGGAGTTCCAGAGCAGTACTTC; CDR3: CASSRTGTGVPEQYF
D: TRBD1; V: TRBV10-3; size: NA; J: TRBJ2-4; DNA: TGTGCCACTAGACAGGGCGATATAGCCAAAAACATTCAGTACTTC; CDR3: CATRQGDIAKNIQYF
D: TRBD1; V: TRBV6-1; size: NA; J: TRBJ1-6; DNA: TGTGCCAGCAGTGAAGGACAGGGGATTTCACCCCTCCACTTT; CDR3: CASSEGQGISPLHF
D: NA; V: TRBV6-5; size: NA; J: TRBJ2-5; DNA: TGTGCCAGCAGTTACTCGGGGGGTAGGGAAGAGACCCAGTACTTC; CDR3: CASSYSGGREETQYF
D: NA; V: TRBV7-2; size: NA; J: TRBJ2-2; DNA: TGTGCCAGTAAACCGACAGTAACGAACACCGGGGAGCTGTTTTTT; CDR3: CASKPTVTNTGELFF
D: TRBD1; V: TRBV19; size: NA; J: TRBJ1-2; DNA: TGTGCCAGTAGTATAGGAGGGGGCCGGCCTAACTATGGCTACACCTTC; CDR3: CASSIGGGRPNYGYTF
D: TRBD1; V: TRBV7-8; size: NA; J: TRBJ2-6; DNA: TGTGCCAGCAGCCCCAGGGACAGTTCTGGGGCCAACGTCCTGACTTTC; CDR3: CASSPRDSSGANVLTF
D: NA; V: TRBV6-6; size: few; J: TRBJ2-2; DNA: TGTGCCAGCAGTCGCACAGTGGTGAACACCGGGGAGCTGTTTTTT; CDR3: CASSRTVVNTGELFF
D: TRBD1; V: TRBV5-1; size: NA; J: TRBJ2-1; DNA: TGCGCCAGCAGCGAAAAACGGGGGGACAGGGCTCGGAGCGATGAGCAGTTCTTC; CDR3: CASSEKRGDRARSDEQFF
D: NA; V: TRBV4-2; size: NA; J: TRBJ2-2; DNA: TGTGCCAGCAGCCAAAATCAGGGTTCCGGGGAGCTGTTTTTT; CDR3: CASSQNQGSGELFF
D: NA; V: TRBV27; size: NA; J: TRBJ1-2; DNA: TGTGCCAGCAGGGACGGGCAGGGAAAAGGCTACACCTTC; CDR3: CASRDGQGKGYTF
D: NA; V: TRBV4-3; size: NA; J: TRBJ1-1; DNA: TGCGCCAGCAGCCAAGTTCGAGGTGGGGGCTCGGGCACTGAAGCTTTCTTT; CDR3: CASSQVRGGGSGTEAFF
D: TRBD1; V: TRBV10-1; size: NA; J: TRBJ2-7; DNA: TGCGCCAGTTGGGACAGGGTTGCAATCTTGCTCGAGCAGTACTTC; CDR3: CASWDRVAILLEQYF
D: TRBD1; V: TRBV6-5; size: NA; J: TRBJ1-1; DNA: TGTGCCAGCAGTCAGGACAGGGGCGAAGCTTTCTTT; CDR3: CASSQDRGEAFF
D: TRBD2; V: TRBV11-2; size: NA; J: TRBJ2-3; DNA: TGTGCCAGCAGCTTTGGGACTACCTTTGCAGATACGCAGTATTTT; CDR3: CASSFGTTFADTQYF
D: NA; V: TRBV7-2; size: once; J: TRBJ2-7; DNA: TGTGCCAGCAGCGCCAGCTCCTACGAGCAGTACTTC; CDR3: CASSASSYEQYF
D: NA; V: TRBV2; size: NA; J: TRBJ2-1; DNA: TGTGCCAGCAGTGAAACTAGCACCTACAATGAGCAGTTCTTC; CDR3: CASSETSTYNEQFF
D: TRBD1; V: TRBV7-2; size: NA; J: TRBJ2-7; DNA: TGTGCCAGCAGCTTATCGGGACAGGGGATCTACGAGCAGTACTTC; CDR3: CASSLSGQGIYEQYF
D: TRBD1; V: TRBV5-1; size: few; J: TRBJ1-4; DNA: TGCGCCAGCAGCTCGGCACAGGGGGCGCAAGAAAAACTGTTTTTT; CDR3: CASSSAQGAQEKLFF
D: NA; V: TRBV28; size: once; J: TRBJ1-1; DNA: TGTGCCAGCAGTTTCGCGTTGGGGGGCACTGAAGCTTTCTTT; CDR3: CASSFALGGTEAFF
D: TRBD2; V: TRBV7-2; size: NA; J: TRBJ2-3; DNA: TGTGCCAGCAGCGTACAGCGGGGGGGCCCGACAGATACGCAGTATTTT; CDR3: CASSVQRGGPTDTQYF
D: TRBD2; V: TRBV27; size: NA; J: TRBJ2-3; DNA: TGTGCCAGCAGTTTGCCCCGACTAGCGGGAGGATCAGATACGCAGTATTTT; CDR3: CASSLPRLAGGSDTQYF
D: NA; V: TRBV11-2; size: NA; J: TRBJ1-5; DNA: TGTGCCAGCAGCTTAAGAGGGAATCAGCCCCAGCATTTT; CDR3: CASSLRGNQPQHF
D: NA; V: TRBV27; size: NA; J: TRBJ1-2; DNA: TGTGCCAGCCGGATAACCGTGGGGCCCTATGGCTACACCTTC; CDR3: CASRITVGPYGYTF
D: TRBD1; V: TRBV27; size: NA; J: TRBJ2-7; DNA: TGTGCCAGCAGTTACAGGGGGTACTCCTACGAGCAGTACTTC; CDR3: CASSYRGYSYEQYF
D: NA; V: TRBV2; size: NA; J: TRBJ1-5; DNA: TGTGCCAGCAGGGAGGGCAGGAGTGGACCCCAGCATTTT; CDR3: CASREGRSGPQHF
D: NA; V: TRBV2; size: NA; J: TRBJ2-5; DNA: TGTGCCAGCTCGACAGTACAAGAGACCCAGTACTTC; CDR3: CASSTVQETQYF
D: TRBD2; V: TRBV7-3; size: NA; J: TRBJ2-5; DNA: TGTGCCAGCAGCCCTGGACTAGCGGGATACCAAGAGACCCAGTACTTC; CDR3: CASSPGLAGYQETQYF
D: NA; V: TRBV27; size: NA; J: TRBJ1-5; DNA: TGTGCCAGCAGTTTAATGGGGCTGGGGCAGCCCCAGCATTTT; CDR3: CASSLMGLGQPQHF
D: NA; V: TRBV29-1; size: NA; J: TRBJ1-2; DNA: TGCAGCGTTGAAGATAGAATCGAAAACTATGGCTACACCTTC; CDR3: CSVEDRIENYGYTF
D: NA; V: TRBV28; size: NA; J: TRBJ1-3; DNA: TGTGCCAGCAGCTCCTCCGGGGAAGTTACTGGAAACACCATATATTTT; CDR3: CASSSSGEVTGNTIYF
D: NA; V: TRBV4-3; size: NA; J: TRBJ2-3; DNA: TGCGCCAGCAGCCAGGAGCGGACGATCGGAAATACGCAGTATTTT; CDR3: CASSQERTIGNTQYF
D: NA; V: TRBV10-1; size: few; J: TRBJ2-2; DNA: TGCGCCAGCAGTTGGGGGACTCCGAACACCGGGGAGCTGTTTTTT; CDR3: CASSWGTPNTGELFF
D: NA; V: TRBV30; size: once; J: TRBJ2-1; DNA: TGTGCCTGGATGGGGGGGGCAAAAAGCCCCTACAATGAGCAGTTCTTC; CDR3: CAWMGGAKSPYNEQFF